This T cell receptor beta chain was obtained from a study of graft-versus-host responses after intestinal transplantation (dated by TCRdb to the early 2020s). Broadly, across the study: Multivisceral, liver-intestinal, or isolated intestinal transplants were received by the recipients. Every recipient was given anti-thymocyte globulin induction, then maintenance tacrolimus and steroids for about three years. Graft-versus-host and host-versus-graft alloreactive T cell clones were tracked in the graft, circulation and bone marrow after intestinal transplantation using bulk TCR-beta CDR3 sequencing. To identify alloreactive clones, pre-transplant mixed lymphocyte reaction products were sequenced and then compared with unstimulated pre-transplant donor and recipient T cells. The cohort enrolled under 25 intestinal transplant recipients including one retransplant, and a few patients lacking pretransplant specimens were excluded. A peak of at least 4% donor T cells among recipient peripheral blood mononuclear cells was the definition used for donor T cell macrochimerism. Rather than being sequenced by the commercial service, samples from a few later patients were sequenced in-house on an Illumina MiSeq and processed with MiXCR.

Broad study findings and their caveats: GvH clones were found in recipient bone marrow, and some of the GvH clones appeared earlier in ileal mucosa or blood, which is consistent with an intestinal mucosal origin. In the allografts of patients with donor T cell macrochimerism, GvH to HvG T cell clonal ratios were high. Conclusions were limited by the relatively low number and heterogeneity of intestinal transplant patients. Early after transplant, declines in HvG clones were associated with peak levels of circulating GvH clones.

In light of the paper, this sample's time point label describes: cells obtained before transplantation from donor or recipient. CD3+CD4+ and CD3+CD8+ populations were FACS-sorted from unstimulated pre-transplant donor and recipient cells taken from spleen or lymph nodes. As regards this clone: There is no known antigen for this receptor. No clone much larger than this one lies a single base away; base qualities are absent.

The CDR3 numbers 13 residues from cysteine through phenylalanine. Only the CDR3 part of the read is kept: 39 bases, read in frame from the first base. CDR1 SGHTA and CDR2 FQGTGA are derived from the germline V gene. Trimming at the junction amounts to 0 bases on V and 4 bases on J, and the germline ends lie 5 bases apart. Preparation of the library involved the immunoSEQ multiplex PCR assay. For most patients, genomic DNA was isolated with the Qiagen DNeasy Blood and Tissue Kit and shipped frozen to Adaptive Biotechnologies for TCR sequencing. High-throughput TCR-beta CDR3 sequencing of genomic DNA from most patients was performed by Adaptive Biotechnologies. In the source study's methods: Adaptive's ImmunoSEQ software supplied the TCR sequencing data for 18 patients, while MiXCR and VDJtools were used to process a few other patients. CD4 versus CD8 sorting errors were corrected by removing sequences found in both subsets at a frequency ratio below 5:1. CDR3 nucleotide sequences shared by donor and recipient were removed because the origin of these sequences could not be assigned. To be classed as alloreactive, a clone needed at least 2-fold expansion over unstimulated cells and a minimum CFSE-low frequency of 0.002% (template counts) or 0.001% (read counts). Clones were considered mappable if detected in sequenced pre-transplant spleen, lymph node, or MLR CFSE-low populations of the donor or recipient. The cumulative frequency of alloreactive clones was calculated as a percentage of all sequences, weighted by copy number. TCRdb mirrors the immuneACCESS table, restricted to in-frame sequences. Some clones are absent from its copies; in checked studies, under half trace to an unresolved V gene, and the reason for the others is unknown. V and J calls plus clone size are reproduced from that table; the DNA served to infer D and trimming. The sample yields tens of thousands of clones; 85% to 95% were counted once. The biggest ten clones account for 0.2% to 0.25% of the sample.

The sequence came from a human donor who was the organ donor for an intestinal transplant. The chain is assembled from TRBV7-3 and TRBJ2-3, with no confidently assigned D gene. Sequencing was performed on unstimulated CD8+ T cells sorted from spleen or lymph node cells, taken before transplant. The CDR3 is CASSLTGSDTQYF. The DNA sequence follows: TGTGCCAGCAGCTTAACGGGGTCAGATACGCAGTATTTT.